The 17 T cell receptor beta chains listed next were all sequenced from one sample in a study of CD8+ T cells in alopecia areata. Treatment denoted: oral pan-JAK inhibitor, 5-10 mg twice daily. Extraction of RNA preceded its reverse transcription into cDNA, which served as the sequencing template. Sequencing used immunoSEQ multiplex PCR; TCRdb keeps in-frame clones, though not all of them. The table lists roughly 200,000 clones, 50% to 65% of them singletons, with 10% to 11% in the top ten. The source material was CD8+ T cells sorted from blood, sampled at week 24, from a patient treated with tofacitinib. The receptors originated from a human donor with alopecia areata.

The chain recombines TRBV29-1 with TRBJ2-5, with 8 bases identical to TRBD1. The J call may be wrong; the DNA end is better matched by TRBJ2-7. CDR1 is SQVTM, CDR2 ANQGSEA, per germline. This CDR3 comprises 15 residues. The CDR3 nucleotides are TGCAGCGTTGATTTCGCCGGGACAGGAGAAGACGAGCAGTACTTC. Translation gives CSVDFAGTGEDEQYF.

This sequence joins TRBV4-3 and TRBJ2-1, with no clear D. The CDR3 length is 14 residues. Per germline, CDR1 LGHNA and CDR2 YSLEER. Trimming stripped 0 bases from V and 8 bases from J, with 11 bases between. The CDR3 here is CASSQDYSWDEQFF. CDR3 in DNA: TGCGCCAGCAGCCAAGACTATAGCTGGGATGAGCAGTTCTTC.

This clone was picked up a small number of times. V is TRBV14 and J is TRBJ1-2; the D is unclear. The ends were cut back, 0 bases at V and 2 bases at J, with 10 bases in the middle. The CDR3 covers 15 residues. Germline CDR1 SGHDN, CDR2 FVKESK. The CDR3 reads CASSQDRGWNYGYTF. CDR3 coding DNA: TGTGCCAGCAGCCAAGACCGGGGATGGAACTATGGCTACACCTTC.

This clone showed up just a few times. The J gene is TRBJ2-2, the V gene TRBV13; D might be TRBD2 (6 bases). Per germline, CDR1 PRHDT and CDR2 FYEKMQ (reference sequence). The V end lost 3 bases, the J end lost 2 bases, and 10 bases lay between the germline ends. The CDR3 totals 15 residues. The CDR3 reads CASSFPTSNTGELFF. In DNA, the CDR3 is TGTGCCAGCAGCTTCCCTACTAGCAACACCGGGGAGCTGTTTTTT. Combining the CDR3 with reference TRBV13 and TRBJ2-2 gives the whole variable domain AAGVIQSPRHLIKEKRETATLKCYPIPRHDTVYWYQQGPGQDPQFLISFYEKMQSDKGSIPDRFSAQQFSDYHSELNMSSLELGDSALYFCASSFPTSNTGELFFGEGSRLTVL.

The CDR3 sequence: CASSLGTGGLGEQYF. The CDR3 DNA reads TGTGCCAGCAGCTTGGGGACAGGGGGACTGGGTGAGCAGTACTTC. J is TRBJ2-7 and V is TRBV11-2, with TRBD1 matching 11 bases. J lost 7 bases, V lost 3 bases, and 8 bases had no gene match. The CDR3 loop spans 15 amino acids. Germline lookup yields CDR1 SGHAT and CDR2 FQNNGV. Combining the CDR3 with reference TRBV11-2 and TRBJ2-7 gives the whole variable domain EAGVAQSPRYKIIEKRQSVAFWCNPISGHATLYWYQQILGQGPKLLIQFQNNGVVDDSQLPKDRFSAERLKGVDSTLKIQPAKLEDSAVYLCASSLGTGGLGEQYFGPGTRLTVT.

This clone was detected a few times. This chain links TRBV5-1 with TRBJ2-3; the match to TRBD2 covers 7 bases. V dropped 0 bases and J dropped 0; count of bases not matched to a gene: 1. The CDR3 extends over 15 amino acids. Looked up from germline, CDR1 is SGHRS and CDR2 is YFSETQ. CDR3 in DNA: TGCGCCAGCAGCTTGGCTAGCGGTAGCACAGATACGCAGTATTTT. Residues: CASSLASGSTDTQYF.

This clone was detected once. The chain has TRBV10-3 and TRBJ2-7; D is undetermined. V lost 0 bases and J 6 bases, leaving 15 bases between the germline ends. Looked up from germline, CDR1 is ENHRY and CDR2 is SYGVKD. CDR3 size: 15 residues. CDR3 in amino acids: CAISESNSGTGEQYF. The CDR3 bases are TGTGCCATCAGTGAGTCGAATTCCGGCACCGGCGAGCAGTACTTC.

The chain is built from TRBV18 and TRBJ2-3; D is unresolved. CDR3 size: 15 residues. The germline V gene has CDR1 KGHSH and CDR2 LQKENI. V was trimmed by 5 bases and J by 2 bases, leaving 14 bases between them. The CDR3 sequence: CASSASAADTDTQYF. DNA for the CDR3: TGTGCCAGCTCAGCCTCAGCCGCAGACACAGATACGCAGTATTTT. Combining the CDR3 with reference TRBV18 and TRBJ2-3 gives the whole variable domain NAGVMQNPRHLVRRRGQEARLRCSPMKGHSHVYWYRQLPEEGLKFMVYLQKENIIDESGMPKERFSAEFPKEGPSILRIQQVVRGDSAAYFCASSASAADTDTQYFGPGTRLTVL.

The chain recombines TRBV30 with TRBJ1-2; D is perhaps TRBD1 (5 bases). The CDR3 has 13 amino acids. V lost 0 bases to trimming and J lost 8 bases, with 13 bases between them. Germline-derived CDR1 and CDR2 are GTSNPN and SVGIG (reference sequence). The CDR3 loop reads CAWSVLPGEGYTF. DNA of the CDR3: TGTGCCTGGAGTGTACTTCCGGGGGAAGGCTACACCTTC.

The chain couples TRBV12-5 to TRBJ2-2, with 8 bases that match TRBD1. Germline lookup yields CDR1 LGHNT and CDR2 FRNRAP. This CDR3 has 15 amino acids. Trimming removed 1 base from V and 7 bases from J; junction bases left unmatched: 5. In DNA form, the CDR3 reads TGTGCTAGTGGTTTGGGACAGGGGATTGGCGGGGAGCTGTTTTTT. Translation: CASGLGQGIGGELFF.

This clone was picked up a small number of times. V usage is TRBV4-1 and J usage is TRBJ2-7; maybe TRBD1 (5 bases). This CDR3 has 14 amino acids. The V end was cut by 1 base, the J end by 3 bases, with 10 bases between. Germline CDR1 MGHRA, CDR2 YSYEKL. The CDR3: CASSQGVQGYEQYF. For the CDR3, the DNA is TGCGCCAGCAGCCAAGGTGTTCAGGGCTACGAGCAGTACTTC.

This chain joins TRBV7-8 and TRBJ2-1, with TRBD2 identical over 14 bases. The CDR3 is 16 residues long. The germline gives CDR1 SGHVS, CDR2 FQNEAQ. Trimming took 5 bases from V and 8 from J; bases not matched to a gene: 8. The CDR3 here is CASSGTGTSGGHEQFF. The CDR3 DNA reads TGTGCCAGCAGCGGCACCGGGACTAGCGGGGGCCATGAGCAGTTCTTC.

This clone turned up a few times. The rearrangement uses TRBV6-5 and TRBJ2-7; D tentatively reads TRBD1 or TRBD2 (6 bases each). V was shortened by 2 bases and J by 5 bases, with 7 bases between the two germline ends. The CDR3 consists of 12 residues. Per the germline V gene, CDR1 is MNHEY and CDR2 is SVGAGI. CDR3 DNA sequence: TGTGCCAGCAGTTACGGGGGGCACGAGCAGTACTTC. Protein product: CASSYGGHEQYF.

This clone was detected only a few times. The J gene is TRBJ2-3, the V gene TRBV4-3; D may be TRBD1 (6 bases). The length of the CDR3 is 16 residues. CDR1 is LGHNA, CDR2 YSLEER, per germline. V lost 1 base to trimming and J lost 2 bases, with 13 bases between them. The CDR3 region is CASSQVTGRATDTQYF. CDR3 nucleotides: TGCGCCAGCAGCCAAGTGACAGGCCGAGCCACAGATACGCAGTATTTT.

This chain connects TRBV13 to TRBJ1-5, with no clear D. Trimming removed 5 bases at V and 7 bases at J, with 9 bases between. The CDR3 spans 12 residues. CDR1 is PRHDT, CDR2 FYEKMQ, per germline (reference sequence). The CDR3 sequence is CASSQIGQPQHF. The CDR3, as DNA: TGTGCCAGCAGCCAAATCGGACAGCCCCAGCATTTT.

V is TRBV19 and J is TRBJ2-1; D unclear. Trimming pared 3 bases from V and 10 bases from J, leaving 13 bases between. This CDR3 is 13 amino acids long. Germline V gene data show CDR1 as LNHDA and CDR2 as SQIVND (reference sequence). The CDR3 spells CASSISLTGEQFF. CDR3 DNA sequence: TGTGCCAGTAGTATCTCCCTGACCGGAGAGCAGTTCTTC.

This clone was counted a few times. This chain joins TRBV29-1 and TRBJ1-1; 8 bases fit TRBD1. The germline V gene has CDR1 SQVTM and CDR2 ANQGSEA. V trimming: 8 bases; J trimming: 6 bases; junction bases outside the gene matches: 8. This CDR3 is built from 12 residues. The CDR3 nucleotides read TGCAGCCTCACCGCAGGGGGCCCTGAAGCTTTCTTT. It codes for CSLTAGGPEAFF.